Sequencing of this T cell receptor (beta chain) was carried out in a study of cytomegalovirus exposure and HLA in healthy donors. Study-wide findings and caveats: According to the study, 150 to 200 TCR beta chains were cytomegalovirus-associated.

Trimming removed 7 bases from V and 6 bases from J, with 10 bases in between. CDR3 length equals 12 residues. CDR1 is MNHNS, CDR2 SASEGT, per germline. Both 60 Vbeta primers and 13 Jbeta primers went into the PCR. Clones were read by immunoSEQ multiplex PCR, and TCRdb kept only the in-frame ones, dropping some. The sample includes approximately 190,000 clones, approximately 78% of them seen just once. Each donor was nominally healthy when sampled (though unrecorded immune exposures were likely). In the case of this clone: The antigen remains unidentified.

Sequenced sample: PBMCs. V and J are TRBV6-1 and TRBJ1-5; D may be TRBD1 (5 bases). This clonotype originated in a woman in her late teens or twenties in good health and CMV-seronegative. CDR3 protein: CASNTGGQPQHF. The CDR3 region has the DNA TGTGCCAGCAACACCGGGGGTCAGCCCCAGCATTTT.